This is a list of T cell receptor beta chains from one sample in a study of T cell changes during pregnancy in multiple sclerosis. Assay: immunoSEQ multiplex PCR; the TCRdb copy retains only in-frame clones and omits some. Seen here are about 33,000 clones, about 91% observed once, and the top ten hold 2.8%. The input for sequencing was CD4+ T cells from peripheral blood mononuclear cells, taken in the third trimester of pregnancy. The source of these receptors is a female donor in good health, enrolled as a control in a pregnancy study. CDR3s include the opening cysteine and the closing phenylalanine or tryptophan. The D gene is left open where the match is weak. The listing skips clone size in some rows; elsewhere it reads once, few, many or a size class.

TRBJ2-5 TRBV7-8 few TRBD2 TGTGCCAGCAGCTTAGGGTCGGCGGGAGTATTAGAGACCCAGTACTTC CASSLGSAGVLETQYF
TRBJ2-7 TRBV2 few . TGTGCCAGCAGTGATCTTAAGCAGTACTTC CASSDLKQYF
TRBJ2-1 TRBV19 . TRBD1 TGTGCCAGTAGAAGGACAGGGAGCTCCTACAATGAGCAGTTCTTC CASRRTGSSYNEQFF
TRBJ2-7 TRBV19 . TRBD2 TGTGCCAGTAGTGCCAGCGGGGACCTCCGCTACGAGCAGTACTTC CASSASGDLRYEQYF
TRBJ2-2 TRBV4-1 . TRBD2 TGCGCCAGCAGCCAATGGCCGGGGGGGTTTACCGGGGAGCTGTTTTTT CASSQWPGGFTGELFF
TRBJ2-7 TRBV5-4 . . TGTGCCAGCAGCTTGGACAGGGCCTACGAGCAGTACTTC CASSLDRAYEQYF
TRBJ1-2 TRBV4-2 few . TGTGCCAGCAGCCAGGACAGCTATGGCTACACCTTC CASSQDSYGYTF
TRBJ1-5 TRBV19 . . TGTGCCAGTAGAGTTCTTAGAGAAGTTACCAATCAGCCCCAGCATTTT CASRVLREVTNQPQHF
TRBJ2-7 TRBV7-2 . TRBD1 TGTGCCAGCAGCTTTGACCGGGACAGCTCCTACGAGCAGTACTTC CASSFDRDSSYEQYF
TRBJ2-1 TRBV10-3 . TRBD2 TGTGCCACCGGGGGGGGAAGCTCCTACAATGAGCAGTTCTTC CATGGGSSYNEQFF
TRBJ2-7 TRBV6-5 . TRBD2 TGTGCCAGCAGTCCCCGGACTAGCGTACCCTACGAGCAGTACTTC CASSPRTSVPYEQYF
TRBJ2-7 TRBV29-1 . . TGCAGCGTTGGCGGGATGATCTACGAGCAGTACTTC CSVGGMIYEQYF
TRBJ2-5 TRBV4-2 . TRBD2 TGTGCCAGCGCCCGGGCGGGAGGGTTACAAGAGACCCAGTACTTC CASARAGGLQETQYF
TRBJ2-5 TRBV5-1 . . TGCGCCAGCAGCTTGCGGCAGGGGGAGACCCAGTACTTC CASSLRQGETQYF